What follows is one T cell receptor (beta chain) and its context. Antigen specificity is unknown. The data are from a study of yellow fever vaccine responses in identical twins. TCRdb reprocessed the RT-PCR reads with MiXCR, giving one entry per CDR3 protein. The sample carries about 10,000 distinct CDR3 sequences, approximately 82% recorded once. Study observations and caveats: A vaccine T cell response that seemed partly convergent and partly personalized was reported in twins.

Sequenced here: T cells from blood (PBMCs), unsorted or a sorted subset (not recorded which), sampled before or after yellow fever vaccination (not recorded which). The clonotype comes from a young woman who received the yellow fever vaccine.

The CDR3, as DNA: TGCAGTGCCAAAGCCGGGTACGAGCAGTACTTC. It translates to CSAKAGYEQYF. The chain uses TRBV20-1 and TRBJ2-7, with D uncertain. The length of the CDR3 is 11 residues. The germline V and J ends were trimmed by 6 bases and 4 bases, with 10 bases remaining between them. Germline V lookup: CDR1 DFQATT, CDR2 SNEGSKA (reference sequence).